The 20 T cell receptor beta chains presented below share a single source sample, sequenced in a study of blood T cell dynamics during melanoma immunotherapy. Generated by immunoSEQ multiplex PCR, the TCRdb table keeps only in-frame clones and is missing some. Of about 6,900 clones in the sample, about 85% were seen once. Time point given: week 3, after first cycle of checkpoint inhibitor. Sequencing used blood, obtained from a patient treated with checkpoint blockade. All receptors derive from a human donor with melanoma.

This chain joins TRBV30 and TRBJ1-3; D is undetermined. The length of the CDR3 is 13 residues. The V end was cut by 3 bases, the J end by 6 bases, with 12 bases between. Per germline, CDR1 GTSNPN and CDR2 SVGIG (reference sequence). The CDR3 bases are TGTGCCTGGAGCTATGCGGAAGAAAACACCATATATTTT. Protein sequence: CAWSYAEENTIYF.

The chain joins TRBV7-9 to TRBJ2-6; D could derive from TRBD1 or TRBD2 (6 bases each). Germline values: CDR1 SEHNR, CDR2 FQNEAQ (reference sequence). The CDR3 runs to 16 residues. The V gene lost 5 bases and the J gene lost 4 bases, with 15 bases spanning the gap. The CDR3 here is CASSAYRDSGANVLTF. The CDR3 DNA is TGTGCCAGCAGCGCGTACAGGGACTCAGGGGCCAACGTCCTGACTTTC.

This chain's CDR3 is CASSLRQGQNTEAFF. CDR3 nucleotides: TGTGCCAGCAGCTTACGGCAGGGGCAGAACACTGAAGCTTTCTTT. The chain employs TRBV7-9 and TRBJ1-1, with a possible D match to TRBD1 (6 bases). Germline lookup yields CDR1 SEHNR and CDR2 FQNEAQ (reference sequence). Trimming removed 2 bases from V and 1 base from J, with 11 bases in between. The CDR3 length is 15 residues.

This clone was counted once. The rearrangement uses TRBV5-1 and TRBJ1-2, with TRBD1 matching 9 bases. The germline V gene has CDR1 SGHRS and CDR2 YFSETQ. Unmatched junction bases numbered 8, after V lost 4 bases and J lost 4 bases. The CDR3 has 15 residues. The CDR3 DNA follows: TGCGCCAGCAGCGCTGACAGGGGGTTTGGCTATGGCTACACCTTC. Its protein is CASSADRGFGYGYTF.

The chain carries TRBV9 and TRBJ1-1; 8 bases align to TRBD1. CDR1 and CDR2 from the germline V gene are SGDLS and YYNGEE. V gave up 0 bases and J gave up 8 bases; unmatched junction bases: 6. This CDR3 spans 14 amino acids. This chain's CDR3 is CASSVASQGVEAFF. DNA for the CDR3: TGTGCCAGCAGCGTAGCCTCACAGGGGGTAGAAGCTTTCTTT.

The chain carries TRBV20-1 and TRBJ1-1, with TRBD1 matching 8 bases. Germline V gives CDR1 DFQATT, CDR2 SNEGSKA (reference sequence). V shed 5 bases and J 6 bases; nucleotides not matched to a gene: 2. The CDR3 has 11 amino acids. In DNA form, the CDR3 reads TGCAGTGCTTCACAGGGGGCTGAAGCTTTCTTT. Protein product: CSASQGAEAFF.

This chain uses TRBV4-1 with TRBJ2-1, with 7 bases matching TRBD1. The V gene's germline CDR1 is MGHRA and CDR2 YSYEKL. CDR3 size: 17 residues. The V gene end was trimmed by 0 bases and the J gene end by 2 bases; junction bases not matched to a gene: 7. In DNA form, the CDR3 reads TGCGCCAGCAGCCAAGATTTCGGGACAGTTGCCTACAATGAGCAGTTCTTC. Amino acids: CASSQDFGTVAYNEQFF.

CDR3 sequence (DNA): TGTGCCAGCAGTTCGGGGGGACACCCAACCTACGAGCAGTACTTC. Its translation: CASSSGGHPTYEQYF. The rearrangement uses TRBV6-5 and TRBJ2-5, with a weak D call TRBD2 (7 bases). The DNA end is more similar to TRBJ2-7, so the J call may be wrong. Germline V lookup: CDR1 MNHEY, CDR2 SVGAGI. The CDR3 has 15 residues.

The chain has TRBV4-1 and TRBJ1-2, with a possible D match to TRBD1 (5 bases). V was clipped by 0 bases and J by 8 bases, with 13 bases between them. Germline-derived CDR1 and CDR2 are MGHRA and YSYEKL. CDR3 length equals 14 residues. The CDR3 reads CASSQDRDRRGYTF. The CDR3, as DNA: TGCGCCAGCAGCCAAGACAGGGACCGGCGGGGCTACACCTTC.

As for this clone: The sample carries other DNA sequences with the same CDR3. The chain employs TRBV5-1 and TRBJ1-2; perhaps TRBD1 as D (5 bases). Germline-derived CDR1 and CDR2 are SGHRS and YFSETQ. The V end was cut by 3 bases, the J end by 8 bases, with 14 bases between. The CDR3 has 13 residues. The CDR3 region has the DNA TGCGCCAGCAGCTCGGACGGACAACTGGGCTACACCTTC. Its protein is CASSSDGQLGYTF.

The chain uses TRBV19 and TRBJ2-7; the match to TRBD1 covers 8 bases. Unmatched junction bases numbered 6, after V lost 5 bases and J lost 0 bases. The CDR3 contains 15 residues. Germline CDR1 LNHDA, CDR2 SQIVND (reference sequence). The CDR3: CASSPRQGISYEQYF. The CDR3 DNA follows: TGTGCCAGTAGTCCCAGACAGGGGATCTCCTACGAGCAGTACTTC. Full variable domain (rest looked up from reference TRBV19 and TRBJ2-7): DGGITQSPKYLFRKEGQNVTLSCEQNLNHDAMYWYRQDPGQGLRLIYYSQIVNDFQKGDIAEGYSVSREKKESFPLTVTSAQKNPTAFYLCASSPRQGISYEQYFGPGTRLTVT.

V gene TRBV2 combines with J gene TRBJ2-7; D is unresolved. Germline loops: CDR1 SNHLY, CDR2 FYNNEI. The V end was cut by 4 bases, the J end by 3 bases, with 7 bases between. The CDR3 covers 12 residues. CDR3 coding DNA: TGTGCCAGCAGTGCTCAAATCTACGAGCAGTACTTC. Encoded protein: CASSAQIYEQYF. Using reference TRBV2 and TRBJ2-7 for the parts outside the CDR3, the full variable domain is EPEVTQTPSHQVTQMGQEVILRCVPISNHLYFYWYRQILGQKVEFLVSFYNNEISEKSEIFDDQFSVERPDGSNFTLKIRSTKLEDSAMYFCASSAQIYEQYFGPGTRLTVT.

The rearrangement links TRBV9 to TRBJ1-1; 8 bases are shared with TRBD1. Trimming removed 1 base from V and 4 bases from J; junction bases left unmatched: 3. Germline loops: CDR1 SGDLS, CDR2 YYNGEE. This CDR3 spans 14 amino acids. The CDR3, as DNA: TGTGCCAGCAGCGTAAGACAGGGGACCACTGAAGCTTTCTTT. Its translation: CASSVRQGTTEAFF.

The gene calls are TRBV7-9 and TRBJ1-4; tentative D call: TRBD1 (6 bases). This CDR3 region has 13 residues. Germline loops: CDR1 SEHNR, CDR2 FQNEAQ (reference sequence). The V gene lost 6 bases and the J gene lost 5 bases, with 10 bases spanning the gap. CDR3 nucleotides: TGTGCCAGCAGTTCTACAGGGAATGAAAAACTGTTTTTT. Translating it yields CASSSTGNEKLFF. The variable domain in full, with the rest retrieved from reference TRBV7-9 and TRBJ1-4, is DTGVSQNPRHKITKRGQNVTFRCDPISEHNRLYWYRQTLGQGPEFLTYFQNEAQLEKSRLLSDRFSAERPKGSFSTLEIQRTEQGDSAMYLCASSSTGNEKLFFGSGTQLSVL.

Only one count was recorded for this clone. The J gene is TRBJ1-2, the V gene TRBV28; 8 bases fit TRBD1. The V gene end was trimmed by 2 bases and the J gene end by 7 bases; junction bases not matched to a gene: 3. The germline V gene has CDR1 MDHEN and CDR2 SYDVKM. The CDR3 is made up of 13 amino acids. The CDR3 bases are TGTGCCAGCAGTTTAATTACAGGGGGTGGCTACACCTTC. Protein sequence: CASSLITGGGYTF.

The chain couples TRBV2 to TRBJ1-3, with a tentative D call TRBD1 (6 bases). The CDR3 has 13 residues. Germline CDR1 reads SNHLY; CDR2 reads FYNNEI. V lost 3 bases and J lost 11, with 14 bases in between. CDR3 amino acids: CASSELGRGPIYF. The CDR3 DNA reads as TGTGCCAGCAGTGAGCTAGGCAGGGGACCCATATATTTT. Drawing the rest from reference TRBV2 and TRBJ1-3, the complete variable domain is EPEVTQTPSHQVTQMGQEVILRCVPISNHLYFYWYRQILGQKVEFLVSFYNNEISEKSEIFDDQFSVERPDGSNFTLKIRSTKLEDSAMYFCASSELGRGPIYFGEGSWLTVV.

This chain uses TRBV10-3 with TRBJ1-1; no definite D call. Trimming removed 2 bases from V and 5 bases from J, with 12 bases in between. The germline CDR1 and CDR2 sequences are ENHRY and SYGVKD. The length of the CDR3 is 14 residues. The CDR3 sequence: CAISENVEWTEAFF. CDR3 bases: TGTGCCATCAGTGAGAACGTGGAATGGACTGAAGCTTTCTTT.

The chain is built from TRBV29-1 and TRBJ1-1; tentative D call: TRBD1 (6 bases). The V end was cut by 4 bases, the J end by 5 bases, with 14 bases between. Germline V gene lookup returns CDR1 SQVTM and CDR2 ANQGSEA. The CDR3 is made up of 13 amino acids. CDR3 nucleotides: TGCAGCGTTGTGAGGGGGGGCCGGACTGAAGCTTTCTTT. Residues: CSVVRGGRTEAFF.

The chain uses TRBV30 and TRBJ1-6; D call uncertain. CDR3 length: 13 amino acids. V lost 0 bases to trimming and J lost 10 bases, with 10 bases between them. The germline CDR1 and CDR2 sequences are GTSNPN and SVGIG (reference sequence). In DNA, the CDR3 is TGTGCCTGGAGTGTGGAGGAAGGGTCACCCCTCCACTTT. Residues: CAWSVEEGSPLHF.

This chain joins TRBV6-1 and TRBJ1-2; D not resolved. The CDR3 has 11 amino acids. Trimming removed 3 bases from V and 3 bases from J, with 2 bases in between. The V gene's germline CDR1 is MNHNS and CDR2 SASEGT. CDR3: CASSEDYGYTF. In DNA form, the CDR3 reads TGTGCCAGCAGTGAGGACTATGGCTACACCTTC.